This T cell receptor beta chain was obtained from a study of blood T cell repertoires in COVID-19. Study as a whole: T cells, B-cell-depleted T cells, or PBMCs supplied cDNA or gDNA.

Recruitment covered over 20 US areas and drew participants whose ages spanned roughly 18 to 100 years. Participants reported their clinical history, and cohort assignment relied on those reports. With respect to this clone: Germline is not matched at one junction end, which may reflect a read error.

In the original workflow: Estimated nucleated cell counts came from reference gene primer amplification. Repertoires were generated with immunoSEQ multiplex PCR, while TCRdb's copy carries only in-frame clones and drops some. Clonal size and the V and J genes are those of that table, whereas D and trimming came from the DNA. Among some 200,000 clones, approximately 80% were seen once, and the ten largest hold around 11%. Per germline, CDR1 SSHAT and CDR2 FNYEAQ (reference sequence). The CDR3 spans 17 residues. The receptor was isolated from a man aged 40-55 years who had recovered from COVID-19. The chain couples TRBV7-7 to TRBJ2-1; TRBD2 matches at 10 bases. Input material: PBMCs or T cells enriched from blood (not recorded which). The chain's CDR3 is CASSLVPSGSSYNEQFF. The CDR3 DNA is TGTGCTAGCAGCTTAGTTCCTAGCGGGAGCTCCTACAATGAGCAGTTCTTC.